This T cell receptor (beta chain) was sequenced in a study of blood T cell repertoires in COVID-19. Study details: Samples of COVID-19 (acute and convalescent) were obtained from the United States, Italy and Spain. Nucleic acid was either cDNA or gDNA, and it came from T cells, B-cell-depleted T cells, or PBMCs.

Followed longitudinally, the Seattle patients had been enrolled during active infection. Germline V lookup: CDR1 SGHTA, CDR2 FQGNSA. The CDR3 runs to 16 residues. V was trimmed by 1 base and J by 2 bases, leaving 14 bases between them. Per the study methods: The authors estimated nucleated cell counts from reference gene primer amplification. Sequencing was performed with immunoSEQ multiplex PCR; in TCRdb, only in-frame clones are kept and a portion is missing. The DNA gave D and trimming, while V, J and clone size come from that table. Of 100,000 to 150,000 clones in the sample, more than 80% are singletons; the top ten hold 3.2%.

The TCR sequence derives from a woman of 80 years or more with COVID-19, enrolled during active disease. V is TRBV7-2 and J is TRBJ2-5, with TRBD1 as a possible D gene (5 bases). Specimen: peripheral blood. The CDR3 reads CASSLGQLGWQETQYF. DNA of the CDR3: TGTGCCAGCAGCTTAGGACAGCTCGGCTGGCAAGAGACCCAGTACTTC.